This T cell receptor beta chain appears in the sequencing data of a study of OX40 agonist ivuxolimab in advanced cancers. Background on the study: Earlier treatment with anti-PD-1, anti-PD-L1 or anti-CTLA-4 was permitted, and roughly 40% had received some. General study findings and limits: CD8+ T cells were the subset that, on average, had more expanded clones than CD4+. Some patients who did not respond also had low normalized T-cell clonal expansion.

With regard to this clone: Its target is not known.

Looked up from germline, CDR1 is SGHTA and CDR2 is FQGNSA. The V end was cut by 5 bases, the J end by 5 bases, with 15 bases between. The CDR3 is 14 residues long. The table came from immunoSEQ multiplex PCR; TCRdb's copy has only in-frame clones and leaves some out. The top ten clones hold roughly 10% of a sample with around 63,000 clones, 79% of them seen once. This rearrangement joins TRBV7-2 to TRBJ2-5, with D uncertain. The sequences come from CD4+ or CD8+ T cells sorted from blood, collected in a trial of the OX40 agonist ivuxolimab. The clonotype was recovered from an adult with an advanced solid tumor such as melanoma, head and neck, liver or kidney cancer. The CDR3 nucleotides read TGTGCCAGCAGCCCCGGACCTGAGAGGGAGACCCAGTACTTC. Translating gives CASSPGPERETQYF.